This T cell receptor (beta chain) was obtained from a study of T-cell memory formation after mild COVID-19. General study results and limits: Balance between CD4 and CD8 was seen in clones contracting day 15 to 85, and a CD4+ lean was seen in later expanders. Pre-infection memory contained some responding clones, which suggested that cross-reactive memory had joined. The authors did not confirm SARS-CoV-2 specificity of second-wave clones peaking day 37. Clones that contracted clustered mainly in CM and EM if CD4+ and in EMRA if CD8+.

TCRdb fed the 5' RACE reads into MiXCR, producing one record per CDR3 protein. Here the sample spans a few hundred thousand distinct CDR3 sequences, around 30% being singletons. CDR3 size: 15 residues. The germline V gene encodes CDR1 DFQATT and CDR2 SNEGSKA (reference sequence). Trimming took 0 bases from V and 3 from J; bases not matched to a gene: 5. Of note for this clonotype: The antigen is not known.

This sequence joins TRBV20-1 and TRBJ2-5; TRBD1 aligns across 9 bases. The sequence was obtained from an adult woman who had mild COVID-19 (a few samples of this study predate the infection). Cell type and time point are not known. The sequenced material came from PBMCs or a T cell subset sorted from them (not recorded which). The DNA of the CDR3 is TGCAGTGCTAGAGAACTCGGGACAGGGAAAGAGACCCAGTACTTC. Its protein product is CSARELGTGKETQYF.